This TCR beta chain was sequenced during a study of response to subunit inactivated influenza vaccine. To note about this clonotype: Its antigen is still unknown.

Findings and limits, study-wide: Authors suggested few new T cells are recruited by each seasonal influenza vaccination.

There are 13 residues in the CDR3. Germline CDR1 DFQATT, CDR2 SNEGSKA (reference sequence). The ends were cut back, 1 base at V and 0 bases at J, with 6 bases in the middle. MiXCR, applied by TCRdb to the RT-PCR reads, yields one record per CDR3 protein. There are about 500,000 distinct CDR3 sequences in the sample; about 15% occur only once, and about 3% lies in the top ten. The source is a man between 45 and 75 years old who received an inactivated influenza vaccine. The chain employs TRBV20-1 and TRBJ1-1; D unclear. Sample: CD4+ T cells sorted from PBMCs, taken roughly 24 months after vaccination. Here the CDR3 reads CSARGDMNTEAFF. The CDR3 nucleotides are TGCAGTGCTAGAGGCGACATGAACACTGAAGCTTTCTTT.